This T cell receptor beta chain originates from a study of T cells in Graves' hyperthyroidism and ophthalmopathy. Study results and caveats: Ophthalmopathy cases were set apart from stable hyperthyroidism by a 13 V-J model.

Researchers amplified the TCR beta CDR3 regions from RNA transcripts. In the first-round RT-PCR of the TCR CDR3, the HTBI primer set was used. One entry per CDR3 protein results from TCRdb running MiXCR on the multiplex PCR reads. This repertoire shows about 200,000 distinct CDR3 sequences, around 16% found once; its top ten account for about 50%. This CDR3 contains 14 residues. The trim removed 5 bases at V and 5 bases at J, leaving 6 bases unmatched. Germline lookup yields CDR1 MDHEN and CDR2 SYDVKM. The authors deemed Graves' hyperthyroidism stable absent ophthalmopathy progression within 18 months. Investigators excluded patients with uncontrolled infection, other autoimmune disease, pregnancy or lactation. Thyroid ultrasound, orbital computed tomography, clinical symptoms, and serum thyroxine and TRAb underpinned diagnoses. Turning to this clonotype: What it binds is not known.

The TCR was taken from a woman aged 45-59 years with Graves' hyperthyroidism. The V gene is TRBV28, the J gene TRBJ1-2; 9 bases are shared with TRBD1. Input material: blood. CDR3 residues: CASSHRGRGYGYTF. The CDR3 coding sequence is TGTGCCAGCAGTCACAGGGGGCGTGGATATGGCTACACCTTC.